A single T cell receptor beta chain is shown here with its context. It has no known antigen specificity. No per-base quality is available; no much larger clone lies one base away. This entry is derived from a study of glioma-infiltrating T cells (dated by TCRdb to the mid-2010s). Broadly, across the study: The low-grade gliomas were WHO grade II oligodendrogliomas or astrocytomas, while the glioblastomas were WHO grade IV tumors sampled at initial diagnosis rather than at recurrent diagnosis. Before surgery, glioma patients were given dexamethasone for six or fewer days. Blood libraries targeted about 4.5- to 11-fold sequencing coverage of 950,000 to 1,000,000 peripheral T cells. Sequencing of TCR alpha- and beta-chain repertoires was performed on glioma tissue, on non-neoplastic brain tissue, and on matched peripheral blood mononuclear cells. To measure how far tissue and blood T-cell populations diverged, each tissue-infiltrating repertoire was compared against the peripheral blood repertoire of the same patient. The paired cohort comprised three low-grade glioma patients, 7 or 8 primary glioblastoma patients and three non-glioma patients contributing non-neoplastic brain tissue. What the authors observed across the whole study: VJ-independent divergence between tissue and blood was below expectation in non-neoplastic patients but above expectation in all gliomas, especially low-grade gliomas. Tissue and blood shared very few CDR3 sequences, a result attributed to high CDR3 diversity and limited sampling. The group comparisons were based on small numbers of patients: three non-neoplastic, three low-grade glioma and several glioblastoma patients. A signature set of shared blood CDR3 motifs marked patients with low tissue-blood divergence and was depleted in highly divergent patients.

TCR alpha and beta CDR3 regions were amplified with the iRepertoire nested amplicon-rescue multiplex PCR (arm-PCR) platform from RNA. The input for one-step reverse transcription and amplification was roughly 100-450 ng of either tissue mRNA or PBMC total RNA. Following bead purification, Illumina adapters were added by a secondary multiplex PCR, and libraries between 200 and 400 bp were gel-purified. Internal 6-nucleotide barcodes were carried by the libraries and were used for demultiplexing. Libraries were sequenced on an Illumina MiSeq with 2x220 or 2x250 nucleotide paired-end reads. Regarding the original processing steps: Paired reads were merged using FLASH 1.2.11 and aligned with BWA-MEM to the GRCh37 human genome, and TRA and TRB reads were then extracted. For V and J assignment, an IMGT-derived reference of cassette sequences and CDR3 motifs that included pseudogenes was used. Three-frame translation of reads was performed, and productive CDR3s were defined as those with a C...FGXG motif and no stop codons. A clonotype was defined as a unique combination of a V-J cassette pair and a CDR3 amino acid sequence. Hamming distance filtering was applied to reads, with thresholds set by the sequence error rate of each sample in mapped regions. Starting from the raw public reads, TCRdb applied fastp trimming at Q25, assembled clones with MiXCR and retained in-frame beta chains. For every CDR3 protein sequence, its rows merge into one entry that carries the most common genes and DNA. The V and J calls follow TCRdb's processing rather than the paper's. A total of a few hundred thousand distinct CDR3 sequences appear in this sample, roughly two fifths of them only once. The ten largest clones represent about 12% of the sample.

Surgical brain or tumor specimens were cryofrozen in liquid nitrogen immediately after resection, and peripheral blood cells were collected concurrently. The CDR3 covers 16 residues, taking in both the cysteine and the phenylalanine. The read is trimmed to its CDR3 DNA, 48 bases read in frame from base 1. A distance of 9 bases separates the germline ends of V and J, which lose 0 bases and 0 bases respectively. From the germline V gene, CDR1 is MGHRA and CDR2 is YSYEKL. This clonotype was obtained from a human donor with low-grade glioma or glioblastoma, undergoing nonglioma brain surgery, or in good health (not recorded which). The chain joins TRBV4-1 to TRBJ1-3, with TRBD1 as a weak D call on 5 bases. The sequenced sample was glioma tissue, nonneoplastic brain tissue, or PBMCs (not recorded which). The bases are TGCGCCAGCAGCCAAGATAAAGGACACTCTGGAAACACCATATATTTT. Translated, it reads CASSQDKGHSGNTIYF.